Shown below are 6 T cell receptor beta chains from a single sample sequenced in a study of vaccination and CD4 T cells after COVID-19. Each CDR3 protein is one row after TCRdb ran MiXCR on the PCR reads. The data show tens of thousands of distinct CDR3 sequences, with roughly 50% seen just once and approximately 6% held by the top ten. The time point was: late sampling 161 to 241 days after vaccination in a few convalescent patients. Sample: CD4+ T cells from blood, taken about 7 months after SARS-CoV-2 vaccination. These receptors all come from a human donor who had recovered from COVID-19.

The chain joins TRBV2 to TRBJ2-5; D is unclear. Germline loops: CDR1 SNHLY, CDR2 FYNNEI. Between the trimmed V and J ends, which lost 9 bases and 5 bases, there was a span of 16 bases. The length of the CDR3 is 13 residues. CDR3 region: CASDPPGRETQYF. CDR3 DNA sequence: TGTGCCAGTGACCCTCCCGGGCGGGAGACCCAGTACTTC.

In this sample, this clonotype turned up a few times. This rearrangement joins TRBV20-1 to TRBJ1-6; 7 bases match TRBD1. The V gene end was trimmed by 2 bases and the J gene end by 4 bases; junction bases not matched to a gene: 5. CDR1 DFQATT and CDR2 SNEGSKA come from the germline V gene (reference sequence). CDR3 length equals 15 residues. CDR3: CSARTSGQYNSPLHF. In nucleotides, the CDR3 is TGCAGTGCTAGAACCTCGGGACAGTATAATTCACCCCTCCACTTT.

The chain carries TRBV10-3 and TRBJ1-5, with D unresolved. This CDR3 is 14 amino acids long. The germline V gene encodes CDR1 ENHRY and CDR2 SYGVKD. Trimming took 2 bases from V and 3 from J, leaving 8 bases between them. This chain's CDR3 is CAISERQDNQPQHF. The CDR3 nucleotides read TGTGCCATCAGTGAGCGTCAGGACAATCAGCCCCAGCATTTT.

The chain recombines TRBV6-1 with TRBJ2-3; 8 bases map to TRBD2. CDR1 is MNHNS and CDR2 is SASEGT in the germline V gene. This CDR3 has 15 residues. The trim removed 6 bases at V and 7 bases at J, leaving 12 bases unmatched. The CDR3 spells CASSHSGTFTYTQYF. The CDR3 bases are TGTGCCAGCAGCCATAGCGGGACTTTCACCTATACGCAGTATTTT.

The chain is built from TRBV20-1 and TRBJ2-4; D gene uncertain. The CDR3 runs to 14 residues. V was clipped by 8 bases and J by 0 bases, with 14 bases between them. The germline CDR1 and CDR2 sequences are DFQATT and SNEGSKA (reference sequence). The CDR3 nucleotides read TGCAGTCTTAGGTCGGGTCTAGCCAAAAACATTCAGTACTTC. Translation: CSLRSGLAKNIQYF.

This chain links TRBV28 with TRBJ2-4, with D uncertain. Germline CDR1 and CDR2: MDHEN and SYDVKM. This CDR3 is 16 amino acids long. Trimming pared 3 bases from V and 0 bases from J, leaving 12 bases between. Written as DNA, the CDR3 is TGTGCCAGCAGTTTCTGGTCGACCCTAGCCAAAAACATTCAGTACTTC. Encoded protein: CASSFWSTLAKNIQYF. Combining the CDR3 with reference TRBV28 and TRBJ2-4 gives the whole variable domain DVKVTQSSRYLVKRTGEKVFLECVQDMDHENMFWYRQDPGLGLRLIYFSYDVKMKEKGDIPEGYSVSREKKERFSLILESASTNQTSMYLCASSFWSTLAKNIQYFGAGTRLSVL.